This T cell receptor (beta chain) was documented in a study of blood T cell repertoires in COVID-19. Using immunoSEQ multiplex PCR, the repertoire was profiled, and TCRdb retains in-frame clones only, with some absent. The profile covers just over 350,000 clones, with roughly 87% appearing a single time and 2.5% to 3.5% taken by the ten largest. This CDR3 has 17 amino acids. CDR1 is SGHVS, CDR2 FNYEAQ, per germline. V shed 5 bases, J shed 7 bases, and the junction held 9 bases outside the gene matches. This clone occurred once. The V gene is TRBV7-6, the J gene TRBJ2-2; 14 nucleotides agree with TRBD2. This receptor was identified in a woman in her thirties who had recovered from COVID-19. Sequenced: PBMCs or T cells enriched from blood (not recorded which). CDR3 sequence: CASSTGTSGSQGGELFF. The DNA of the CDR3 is TGTGCCAGCAGCACAGGGACTAGCGGGAGTCAGGGCGGGGAGCTGTTTTTT.